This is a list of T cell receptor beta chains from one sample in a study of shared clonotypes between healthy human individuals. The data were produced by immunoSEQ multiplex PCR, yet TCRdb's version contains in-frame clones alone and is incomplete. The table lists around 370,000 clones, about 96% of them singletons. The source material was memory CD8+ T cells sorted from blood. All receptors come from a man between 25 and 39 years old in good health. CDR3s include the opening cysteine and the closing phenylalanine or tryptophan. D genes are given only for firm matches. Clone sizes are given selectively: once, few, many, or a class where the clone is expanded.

cdr3_aa: CASSEPGSSYEQYF
cdr3_nt: TGTGCCAGCAGTGAACCCGGGAGCAGCTACGAGCAGTACTTC
j_call: TRBJ2-7
v_call: TRBV6-1
d_call: .
clone_size: .

cdr3_aa: CASSLGLAALYNEQFF
cdr3_nt: TGTGCCAGCAGTCTCGGACTAGCGGCCCTTTACAATGAGCAGTTCTTC
j_call: TRBJ2-1
v_call: TRBV7-9
d_call: TRBD2
clone_size: .

cdr3_aa: CASSSGTVTDTQYF
cdr3_nt: TGCGCCAGCAGCTCCGGGACAGTGACAGATACGCAGTATTTT
j_call: TRBJ2-3
v_call: TRBV5-1
d_call: TRBD1
clone_size: .

cdr3_aa: CASSQAGTGYYNEQFF
cdr3_nt: TGTGCCAGCAGCCAAGCCGGGACAGGGTACTACAATGAGCAGTTCTTC
j_call: TRBJ2-1
v_call: TRBV14
d_call: TRBD1
clone_size: .

cdr3_aa: CASSSRLAGYNEQFF
cdr3_nt: TGTGCTAGCAGCTCCCGACTAGCGGGGTACAATGAGCAGTTCTTC
j_call: TRBJ2-1
v_call: TRBV7-7
d_call: TRBD2
clone_size: .

cdr3_aa: CASSPIGRQDAYEQYF
cdr3_nt: TGTGCCAGCAGCCCAATTGGGAGACAGGATGCCTACGAGCAGTACTTC
j_call: TRBJ2-7
v_call: TRBV7-8
d_call: .
clone_size: .

cdr3_aa: CASSLDGEETQYF
cdr3_nt: TGTGCCAGCAGTTTAGATGGGGAAGAGACCCAGTACTTC
j_call: TRBJ2-5
v_call: TRBV28
d_call: .
clone_size: .

cdr3_aa: CASSPGGETQYF
cdr3_nt: TGTGCCAGCAGCCCTGGGGGGGAGACCCAGTACTTC
j_call: TRBJ2-5
v_call: TRBV25-1
d_call: .
clone_size: .

cdr3_aa: CAGNLAGSNNEQFF
cdr3_nt: TGTGCCGGAAACTTAGCGGGATCTAACAATGAGCAGTTCTTC
j_call: TRBJ2-1
v_call: TRBV2
d_call: TRBD2
clone_size: once

cdr3_aa: CASSLEGRGTEAFF
cdr3_nt: TGTGCCAGCAGCTTAGAGGGGAGAGGGACTGAAGCTTTCTTT
j_call: TRBJ1-1
v_call: TRBV5-6
d_call: .
clone_size: .

cdr3_aa: CASTHSTGGGVDEQFF
cdr3_nt: TGTGCCAGCACCCACTCAACAGGGGGCGGAGTGGATGAGCAGTTCTTC
j_call: TRBJ2-1
v_call: TRBV5-8
d_call: TRBD1
clone_size: once

cdr3_aa: CASSFASGKEFF
cdr3_nt: TGTGCCAGCAGCTTTGCTAGCGGGAAGGAGTTCTTC
j_call: TRBJ2-1
v_call: TRBV5-4
d_call: TRBD2
clone_size: once